These T cell receptor beta chains were read from a single sample in a study of T cell repertoires in cytomegalovirus infection. TCRdb called the reads again in MiXCR, with one record for every CDR3 protein. The sample lists roughly 320,000 distinct CDR3 sequences; about 9.2% were seen once. The sample consisted of PBMCs. The receptors were sampled from a human donor in good health (CMV status not recorded). Some clones in this sample may be carry-over from other donors' samples. The CDR3 runs from the conserved cysteine through the conserved F or W. The D gene is left open where the match is weak. Clone size, where shown, is once, few, many, or a class for clones that have expanded.

many	TRBV20-1	-	TRBJ1-5	CSARVGGGISNQPQHF	TGCAGTGCTAGAGTCGGAGGGGGGATTAGCAATCAGCCCCAGCATTTT
many	TRBV7-9	-	TRBJ1-1	CASQPDSLSTEAFF	TGTGCCAGCCAACCCGACAGCCTCTCGACTGAAGCTTTCTTT
many	TRBV20-1	-	TRBJ2-3	CSAPLVGDTQYF	TGCAGTGCTCCCCTCGTAGGAGATACGCAGTATTTT
many	TRBV20-1	-	TRBJ1-5	CSARDAGRVNQPQHF	TGCAGTGCTAGAGATGCAGGGAGGGTCAATCAGCCCCAGCATTTT
many	TRBV6-2/TRBV6-3	-	TRBJ1-5	CASSYISTGFRNQPQHF	TGTGCCAGCAGTTACATATCCACGGGGTTTCGAAATCAGCCCCAGCATTTT
-	TRBV6-5	-	TRBJ1-6	CASSYSGPDRHPRGSYNSPLHF	TGTGCCAGCAGTTACTCGGGCCCCGATAGGCATCCTAGGGGTTCGTATAATTCACCCCTCCACTTT
few	TRBV28	-	TRBJ1-2	CASSPQLEGYGYTF	TGTGCCAGCAGTCCCCAGCTTGAGGGCTATGGCTACACCTTC
many	TRBV28	TRBD1	TRBJ1-4	CASRLTGGNEKLFF	TGTGCCAGCAGACTCACAGGGGGAAATGAAAAACTGTTTTTT
many	TRBV6-2/TRBV6-3	-	TRBJ2-5	CASSSAGLSYQETQYF	TGTGCCAGCAGTTCCGCGGGACTTTCGTACCAAGAGACCCAGTACTTC
-	TRBV20-1	TRBD2	TRBJ2-3	CSASFLAGDTDTQYF	TGCAGTGCTAGTTTTCTAGCGGGGGACACAGATACGCAGTATTTT
many	TRBV7-2	TRBD2	TRBJ2-2	CASSLFGGGAGTGELFF	TGTGCCAGCAGCTTATTTGGCGGGGGGGCTGGTACCGGGGAGCTGTTTTTT
-	TRBV2	TRBD1	TRBJ2-2	CASGGTGPNTGELFF	TGTGCCAGCGGGGGGACAGGGCCGAACACCGGGGAGCTGTTTTTT
many	TRBV27	TRBD1	TRBJ2-5	CASSLWTGGRETQYF	TGTGCCAGCAGTTTATGGACAGGGGGTCGGGAGACCCAGTACTTC
many	TRBV27	TRBD2	TRBJ2-3	CASSPPLAGDTDTQYF	TGTGCCAGCAGTCCACCTCTAGCGGGGGACACAGATACGCAGTATTTT
many	TRBV6-5	TRBD1	TRBJ2-2	CASGTGTGLPGELFF	TGTGCCAGCGGGACGGGGACAGGGTTGCCCGGGGAGCTGTTTTTT
few	TRBV29-1	TRBD1	TRBJ1-2	CSVVQGNGYTF	TGCAGCGTAGTACAGGGGAATGGCTACACCTTC
many	TRBV5-6	TRBD1	TRBJ1-2	CASSPGTGGTGYTF	TGTGCCAGCAGCCCCGGGACAGGGGGCACTGGCTACACCTTC
-	TRBV6-6	TRBD2	TRBJ2-2	CASSYLSGIVNTGELFF	TGTGCCAGCAGTTACCTAAGCGGGATTGTCAACACCGGGGAGCTGTTTTTT